This is a list of T cell receptor beta chains from one sample in a study of shared clonotypes between healthy human individuals. Repertoires were generated with immunoSEQ multiplex PCR, while TCRdb's copy carries only in-frame clones and drops some. Among 2.5 million or so clones, roughly 92% were seen once, and the ten largest hold over 0.12%. Sequencing was performed on naive CD4+ T cells sorted from blood. The receptor set was obtained from a man aged 18 to 29 in good health. CDR3s include the opening cysteine and the closing phenylalanine or tryptophan. The D gene is left open where the match is weak. Clone size appears in some rows only: once, few, many, or a class for an expanded clone.

NA | TRBJ2-2 | NA | TRBV18 | TGTGCCAGCTCACCGGATGTGACCGGCTCGAACACCGGGGAGCTGTTTTTT | CASSPDVTGSNTGELFF
NA | TRBJ2-7 | once | TRBV9 | TGTGCCAGCAGCGTAGGTTCCGGGCCCTACGAGCAGTACTTC | CASSVGSGPYEQYF
TRBD1 | TRBJ2-7 | NA | TRBV6-5 | TGTGCCAGCAGTTACCGATGGACAGGATCCTACGAGCAGTACTTC | CASSYRWTGSYEQYF
NA | TRBJ1-3 | once | TRBV21-1 | TGTGCCAGCAGCGCCAAGACGGGACATATTCCTGGAAACACCATATATTTT | CASSAKTGHIPGNTIYF
TRBD2 | TRBJ2-7 | NA | TRBV7-2 | TGTGCCAGCAGACCGGGACTAGCGGGAGTTGAGCAGTACTTC | CASRPGLAGVEQYF
NA | TRBJ2-7 | NA | TRBV4-1 | TGCGCCAGCAGCCAAGTCCACCCCTACGAGCAGTACTTC | CASSQVHPYEQYF
NA | TRBJ2-5 | NA | TRBV11-2 | TGTGCCAGCAGCTTAGAGGGCGGGGTTGGAGAGACCCAGTACTTC | CASSLEGGVGETQYF
TRBD2 | TRBJ2-1 | NA | TRBV7-9 | TGTGCCAGCAGCTCCGGGATAGCGGGAGGGCTACAGTTCTTC | CASSSGIAGGLQFF
NA | TRBJ1-1 | NA | TRBV6-6 | TGTGCCAGCACCCTACAGGGTCGCAACACTGAAGCTTTCTTT | CASTLQGRNTEAFF
NA | TRBJ2-7 | NA | TRBV6-5 | TGTGCCAGCACCCAATCGTCGGTAACGGGCGAGCAGTACTTC | CASTQSSVTGEQYF
NA | TRBJ1-2 | NA | TRBV7-2 | TGTGCCAGCAGAGCAGGGCTCGCCAACTATGGCTACACCTTC | CASRAGLANYGYTF
NA | TRBJ1-6 | NA | TRBV6-5 | TGTGCCAGCAGTTACGTCTCCTATAATTCACCCCTCCACTTT | CASSYVSYNSPLHF
NA | TRBJ2-7 | NA | TRBV11-3 | TGTGCCAGCAGCAAGGGTCCGGGGGAGCAGTACTTC | CASSKGPGEQYF
NA | TRBJ2-7 | NA | TRBV7-3 | TGTGCCAGCAGCTTAGAACCGGCCAGGGTGAGCGAGCAGTACTTC | CASSLEPARVSEQYF
TRBD1 | TRBJ1-5 | NA | TRBV6-5 | TGTGCCAGCAGGGACCGGACAGGGAGGGATCAGCCCCAGCATTTT | CASRDRTGRDQPQHF
NA | TRBJ1-1 | NA | TRBV20-1 | TGCAGTGCCACGGGGGGCACTGAAGCTTTCTTT | CSATGGTEAFF
NA | TRBJ1-1 | NA | TRBV2 | TGTGCCAGCGGAACCGGGGGAGGGTCTGAAGCTTTCTTT | CASGTGGGSEAFF
NA | TRBJ2-5 | NA | TRBV18 | TGTGCCAGCTCGCAGGAAAGGGAGACCCAGTACTTC | CASSQERETQYF
NA | TRBJ1-6 | NA | TRBV21-1 | TGTGCCAGCAGCCCACCTCAGACTTTACCCCTGGGCTCACCCCTCCACTTT | CASSPPQTLPLGSPLHF
NA | TRBJ2-7 | NA | TRBV11-1 | TGTGCCAGCAGCAAGAGCTACGAGCAGTACTTC | CASSKSYEQYF
TRBD1 | TRBJ2-7 | NA | TRBV2 | TGTGCCAGCAGCGGGACAGGGGCCTACGAGCAGTACTTC | CASSGTGAYEQYF
NA | TRBJ2-7 | NA | TRBV19 | TGTGCCAGTAGTTCTCCGGGACACACCTACGAGCAGTACTTC | CASSSPGHTYEQYF
NA | TRBJ2-4 | NA | TRBV7-2 | TGTGCCAGCAGCCGACAGTTAGCCAAAAACATTCAGTACTTC | CASSRQLAKNIQYF
NA | TRBJ2-7 | once | TRBV9 | TGTGCCAGCAGCGTAGACTGGGGCGAGCAGTACTTC | CASSVDWGEQYF
NA | TRBJ2-7 | NA | TRBV5-4 | TGTGCCAGCAGCTTGGGGGGGCCTAGGGGTATCTACGCGCAGTACTTC | CASSLGGPRGIYAQYF
NA | TRBJ2-7 | NA | TRBV18 | TGTGCCAGCTCACCGCCCCGGGGGGCCGGCTACGAGCAGTACTTC | CASSPPRGAGYEQYF
NA | TRBJ1-2 | NA | TRBV5-4 | TGTGCCAGCAGCGCTGGACAGTTTAACTATGGCTACACCTTC | CASSAGQFNYGYTF
TRBD1 | TRBJ1-2 | few | TRBV28 | TGTGCCAGCAGGGACAGGAGCGGAGACACCTTC | CASRDRSGDTF
NA | TRBJ1-5 | NA | TRBV5-8 | TGTGCCAGCAGCTTCTACGGGGGCGGCGGCAATCAGCCCCAGCATTTT | CASSFYGGGGNQPQHF
NA | TRBJ2-7 | NA | TRBV5-8 | TGTGCCAGCAGCCTCGGGGCAGGAAAGTACTTC | CASSLGAGKYF
TRBD2 | TRBJ2-3 | NA | TRBV6-1 | TGTGCCAGTTATACGGGGGGAAGCACAGATACGCAGTATTTT | CASYTGGSTDTQYF
NA | TRBJ2-7 | NA | TRBV2 | TGTGCCAGCAGCGCCCAGGGCGGCGGCTCCTACGAGCAGTACTTC | CASSAQGGGSYEQYF